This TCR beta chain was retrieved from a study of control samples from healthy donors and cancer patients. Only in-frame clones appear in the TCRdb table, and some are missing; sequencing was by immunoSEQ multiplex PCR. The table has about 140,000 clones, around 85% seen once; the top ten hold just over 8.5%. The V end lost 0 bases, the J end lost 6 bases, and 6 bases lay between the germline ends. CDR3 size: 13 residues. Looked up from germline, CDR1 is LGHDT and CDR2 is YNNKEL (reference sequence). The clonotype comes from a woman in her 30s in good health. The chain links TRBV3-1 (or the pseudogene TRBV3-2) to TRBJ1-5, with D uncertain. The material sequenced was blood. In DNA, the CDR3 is TGTGCCAGCAGCCAAGATTGGGGTCAGCCCCAGCATTTT. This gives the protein CASSQDWGQPQHF.